The 15 T cell receptor beta chains below were found in one sample sequenced in a study of OX40 agonist ivuxolimab in advanced cancers. TCRdb's table, derived via immunoSEQ multiplex PCR, lists solely in-frame clones and lacks some. This table holds fewer than 50,000 clones, more than 80% found once. This material consisted of CD4+ or CD8+ T cells sorted from blood, taken in a trial of the OX40 agonist ivuxolimab. These receptor sequences come from an adult with an advanced solid tumor such as melanoma, head and neck, liver or kidney cancer.

This rearrangement joins TRBV30 to TRBJ1-4; D is perhaps TRBD1 (5 bases). The CDR3 covers 11 residues. V gave up 0 bases and J gave up 13 bases, with 9 bases separating them. Germline V gives CDR1 GTSNPN, CDR2 SVGIG (reference sequence). In DNA form, the CDR3 reads TGTGCCTGGAGTGTTGGTACAGGACTGTTTTTT. This translates into CAWSVGTGLFF.

The chain couples TRBV27 to TRBJ2-7, with a tentative D call TRBD2 (6 bases). This CDR3 is 15 amino acids long. Germline assignment: CDR1 MNHEY and CDR2 SMNVEV (reference sequence). V was clipped by 0 bases and J by 5 bases, with 14 bases between them. CDR3 protein: CASSLSGTERDEQYF. In nucleotides, the CDR3 is TGTGCCAGCAGTTTATCTGGGACTGAACGAGACGAGCAGTACTTC.

The genes are TRBV5-5 and TRBJ1-1, with TRBD1 as a possible D gene (6 bases). V was clipped by 0 bases and J by 1 base, with 7 bases between them. The CDR3 extends over 14 amino acids. The germline gives CDR1 SGHKS, CDR2 YYEKEE (reference sequence). The CDR3 loop reads CASSLVQGNTEAFF. The CDR3 DNA sequence: TGTGCCAGCAGCTTGGTACAGGGGAACACTGAAGCTTTCTTT. Full variable domain (outside the CDR3, taken from reference TRBV5-5 and TRBJ1-1): DAGVTQSPTHLIKTRGQQVTLRCSPISGHKSVSWYQQVLGQGPQFIFQYYEKEERGRGNFPDRFSARQFPNYSSELNVNALLLGDSALYLCASSLVQGNTEAFFGQGTRLTVV.

The chain has TRBV5-1 and TRBJ2-1, with 9 bases that match TRBD2. With 0 bases clipped from V and 3 bases from J, the junction kept 4 bases outside the gene matches. The CDR3 sequence is 16 residues long. The V gene's germline CDR1 is SGHRS and CDR2 YFSETQ. The DNA of the CDR3 is TGCGCCAGCAGCTTGGTCCGACTAGCGGACTACAATGAGCAGTTCTTC. It yields the protein CASSLVRLADYNEQFF. Full variable domain (rest looked up from reference TRBV5-1 and TRBJ2-1): KAGVTQTPRYLIKTRGQQVTLSCSPISGHRSVSWYQQTPGQGLQFLFEYFSETQRNKGNFPGRFSGRQFSNSRSEMNVSTLELGDSALYLCASSLVRLADYNEQFFGPGTRLTVL.

The chain carries TRBV4-1 and TRBJ2-5; 16 bases line up with TRBD2. This CDR3 comprises 20 residues. Unmatched junction bases numbered 9, after V lost 0 bases and J lost 2 bases. The germline CDR1 and CDR2 sequences are MGHRA and YSYEKL. CDR3 amino acids: CASSQDKVGLAGGPQETQYF. The CDR3 nucleotides read TGCGCCAGCAGCCAAGATAAGGTGGGACTAGCGGGGGGGCCTCAAGAGACCCAGTACTTC.

This chain uses TRBV21-1 with TRBJ2-7; the table's D gene call, TRBD1, was not cross checked with the DNA. TRBV21-1 is a documented pseudogene. CDR3 length: 16 residues. The CDR3 sequence is CASSKADRDRGYEQYF. The CDR3 nucleotides read TGTGCCAGCAGCAAAGCGGATAGGGACAGGGGTTACGAGCAGTACTTC.

The chain carries TRBV6-6 and TRBJ2-3; D uncertain. V was pared by 1 base and J by 0 bases, with 8 bases between. The CDR3 consists of 15 residues. In germline, CDR1 is MNHNY, CDR2 SVGAGI (reference sequence). As DNA, the CDR3 is TGTGCCAGCAGTTACTTCGGACCCAGCACAGATACGCAGTATTTT. It translates to CASSYFGPSTDTQYF.

The rearrangement uses TRBV7-9 and TRBJ2-7; 11 positions agree with TRBD2. This CDR3 spans 17 amino acids. From germline, CDR1 is SEHNR and CDR2 FQNEAQ (reference sequence). J lost 3 bases, V lost 1 base, and 8 bases had no gene match. In DNA form, the CDR3 reads TGTGCCAGCAGCTTAGGTACAACTAGCGGGAGACACTACGAGCAGTACTTC. This gives the protein CASSLGTTSGRHYEQYF.

The gene calls are TRBV9 and TRBJ2-1, with D unclear. The CDR3 spans 11 residues. Germline V gene data show CDR1 as SGDLS and CDR2 as YYNGEE. The V end was cut by 4 bases, the J end by 9 bases, with 8 bases between. This CDR3 reads CASSIGSEQFF. The CDR3 region has the DNA TGTGCCAGCAGCATTGGAAGTGAGCAGTTCTTC.

The chain combines TRBV6-6 with TRBJ1-3; D call uncertain. The CDR3 is 12 amino acids. The germline V gene encodes CDR1 MNHNY and CDR2 SVGAGI (reference sequence). Trimming removed 8 bases at V and 5 bases at J, with 10 bases between. The CDR3 spells CASESVRNTIYF. CDR3 coding DNA: TGTGCCAGCGAGTCTGTGAGAAACACCATATATTTT.

As regards this clone: The same CDR3 also results from other DNA sequences found in this sample. This chain links TRBV30 with TRBJ2-7; D might be TRBD2 (5 bases). In germline, CDR1 is GTSNPN, CDR2 SVGIG (reference sequence). V lost 1 base to trimming and J lost 1 base, with 5 bases between them. The CDR3 totals 12 residues. The CDR3 sequence: CAWSGTSYEQYF. The DNA for the CDR3 is TGTGCCTGGAGTGGGACTTCCTACGAGCAGTACTTC.

As regards this clone: At one boundary the junction diverges from the germline segment, which might be a read error. V is TRBV9 and J is TRBJ1-2; the D is unclear. Germline V gene sequence: CDR1 SGDLS, CDR2 YYNGEE. The CDR3 sequence is 11 residues long. The CDR3 nucleotides read TGTGCCAGCGGTGGTCCCCCTGATTTGTCCTTC. Encoded protein: CASGGPPDLSF.

This clone was recorded once. This chain links TRBV11-2 with TRBJ2-1; unclear D gene. The CDR3 spans 12 residues. Germline V lookup: CDR1 SGHAT, CDR2 FQNNGV. Trimming removed 5 bases at V and 6 bases at J, with 8 bases between. CDR3 bases: TGTGCCAGCAGCAAACTATCCAATGAGCAGTTCTTC. It specifies CASSKLSNEQFF.

The J gene is TRBJ2-1, the V gene TRBV14; D perhaps matches TRBD2 (6 bases). The CDR3 is 13 residues long. Germline CDR1 SGHDN, CDR2 FVKESK. Deletions cut 3 bases from V and 15 bases from J, with 18 bases between. CDR3 residues: CASSQGGWEPSFF. The CDR3 DNA sequence: TGTGCCAGCAGCCAGGGAGGTTGGGAGCCTTCGTTCTTC. The full variable domain, in which reference TRBV14 and TRBJ2-1 provide the parts outside the CDR3, is EAGVTQFPSHSVIEKGQTVTLRCDPISGHDNLYWYRRVMGKEIKFLLHFVKESKQDESGMPNNRFLAERTGGTYSTLKVQPAELEDSGVYFCASSQGGWEPSFFGPGTRLTVL.

Points on this clone: This specimen includes other DNA sequences encoding the same CDR3. V is TRBV27 and J is TRBJ1-5; no reliable D call. The CDR3 consists of 13 residues. Germline lookup yields CDR1 MNHEY and CDR2 SMNVEV (reference sequence). V gave up 1 base and J gave up 4 bases, with 5 bases separating them. The CDR3: CASSLLGNQPQHF. The CDR3 DNA is TGTGCCAGCAGTTTATTGGGGAATCAGCCCCAGCATTTT.